This T cell receptor beta chain was captured by sequencing in a study of cytomegalovirus exposure and HLA in healthy donors. Some clones are missing from TCRdb's copy, which holds only in-frame ones; the method was immunoSEQ multiplex PCR. The profile shows 97,000 or so clones, over 75% of them singletons. Germline CDR1 is SNHLY and CDR2 is FYNNEI. This CDR3 spans 14 amino acids. Losses at the gene ends were 8 bases for V and 5 bases for J; bases not matched to a gene: 3. This clone showed up just a few times. The origin of this receptor is a man aged 18 to 29 in good health and CMV-seropositive. The chain couples TRBV2 to TRBJ2-1; 13 bases map to TRBD2. Sequences were obtained from PBMCs. CDR3 region: CASQLAGGHNEQFF. DNA for the CDR3: TGTGCCAGCCAACTAGCGGGAGGGCACAATGAGCAGTTCTTC.